The clone carrying this TCR beta chain showed up many times. The record originates from a study of T-cell reconstitution after alpha-beta-depleted transplantation in children. The V and J ends lost 4 bases and 1 base respectively, with 8 bases between them. The CDR3 consists of 13 residues. From germline, CDR1 is MNHEY and CDR2 SMNVEV (reference sequence). Molecular barcoding with unique molecular identifiers was used for the TCRbeta library. TCRdb reprocessed the PCR reads via MiXCR and lists one record per CDR3 protein. Among around 80,000 distinct CDR3 sequences listed, around 18% were seen once. The chain is built from TRBV27 and TRBJ2-7; no clear D. This clonotype originated in a male patient between 2 and 10 years old who had a stem cell transplant for acute lymphoblastic leukemia, so the T cells may come from the graft donor. The sample in question was PBMCs, mostly from graft donor cells, obtained 360 days after TCRalphabeta/CD19-depleted stem cell transplant. In DNA form, the CDR3 reads TGTGCCAGCAGTTCATCAGGTTCCTACGAGCAGTACTTC. Amino acid sequence: CASSSSGSYEQYF.